This TCR beta chain was obtained from a study of CD8+ T cells in alopecia areata. Study background: Each of the treated patients was given oral tofacitinib, 5 to 10 mg twice daily, for moderate-to-severe alopecia areata. Study observations and caveats: TCRs were shared less clearly across patients than in mice, possibly for HLA-related reasons.

A word on this clone: Its matching antigen is unknown.

This CDR3 contains 12 residues. CDR1 is SQVTM and CDR2 is ANQGSEA in the germline V gene. V was pared by 3 bases and J by 5 bases, with 9 bases between. It was cDNA, reverse transcribed from extracted RNA, that served as the sequencing template. Profiling relied on immunoSEQ multiplex PCR, and the TCRdb table lists in-frame clones only, not all of them. The data contain around 70,000 clones, 29% of them singletons. Treatment meaning: oral pan-JAK inhibitor, 5-10 mg twice daily. Starting from PBMCs, sorting isolated CD4+ and CD8+ T cells. The sample here was CD8+ T cells sorted from blood, taken at week 4, from a patient treated with tofacitinib. This receptor was obtained from a human donor with alopecia areata. The chain recombines TRBV29-1 with TRBJ2-3, with D tentatively TRBD1 (5 bases). CDR3 sequence: CSVDKGEDTQYF. Written as DNA, the CDR3 is TGCAGCGTTGATAAAGGGGAAGATACGCAGTATTTT.